Presented here are 13 T cell receptor beta chains from one specimen sequenced in a study of blood T cell repertoires in COVID-19. This table comes from immunoSEQ multiplex PCR, and its TCRdb copy is limited to in-frame clones, with some not included. The sample contains about 100,000 clones, over 75% of which appear only once. The source material was peripheral blood. These receptors were taken from a woman aged 65 to 85 with acute or convalescent COVID-19.

V usage is TRBV3-1 (or the pseudogene TRBV3-2) and J usage is TRBJ2-2; D is undetermined. Germline CDR1 and CDR2: LGHDT and YNNKEL (reference sequence). V lost 4 bases and J lost 5, with 5 bases in between. This CDR3 comprises 12 residues. Written as DNA, the CDR3 is TGTGCCAGCAGCCTAAAAACCGGGGAGCTGTTTTTT. Its protein is CASSLKTGELFF.

This clone appeared a few times. The V gene is TRBV5-1, the J gene TRBJ1-5, with 12 bases lining up with TRBD1. V lost 0 bases and J lost 6; bases outside the gene matches: 4. Germline lookup yields CDR1 SGHRS and CDR2 YFSETQ. The length of the CDR3 is 16 residues. As DNA, the CDR3 is TGCGCCAGCAGCTTGGAGGGACAGGGGGCTGGTCAGCCCCAGCATTTT. This codes for CASSLEGQGAGQPQHF.

The gene calls are TRBV19 and TRBJ2-5; 8 nucleotides match TRBD2. CDR3 size: 13 residues. Losses at the gene ends were 5 bases for V and 5 bases for J; bases not matched to a gene: 4. Looked up from germline, CDR1 is LNHDA and CDR2 is SQIVND (reference sequence). The CDR3 loop reads CASSHSGVETQYF. CDR3 DNA sequence: TGTGCCAGTAGTCATAGCGGGGTGGAGACCCAGTACTTC.

This rearrangement joins TRBV10-3 to TRBJ2-5; 7 bases map to TRBD1. The V segment lost 6 bases and the J segment 1 base; nucleotides outside the gene matches: 2. Per germline, CDR1 ENHRY and CDR2 SYGVKD. The CDR3 runs to 13 residues. The CDR3 DNA reads as TGTGCCATCAGGACAGGGTCCCAAGAGACCCAGTACTTC. Its translation: CAIRTGSQETQYF.

The CDR3 DNA reads TGTGCCAGCAGTTACTCTCCGCAGTTGGATGGCTACACCTTC. Translating it yields CASSYSPQLDGYTF. The rearrangement joins TRBV6-2 or TRBV6-3 to TRBJ1-2; no clear D gene. The germline V gene has CDR1 MNHEY and CDR2 SVGEGT. This CDR3 has 14 residues. V lost 0 bases and J 6 bases, leaving 11 bases between the germline ends.

V and J are TRBV6-5 and TRBJ2-1; 7 bases are a match to TRBD1. The CDR3 is made up of 14 amino acids. The junction had 9 bases not matched to a gene; V was cut back by 11 bases and J by 2 bases. Germline V gene lookup returns CDR1 MNHEY and CDR2 SVGAGI. The CDR3 DNA reads TGTGCCGTTACCCCCGGACAGGCCTACAATGAGCAGTTCTTC. Its protein is CAVTPGQAYNEQFF.

The chain is built from TRBV5-1 and TRBJ1-2; possibly TRBD1 for D (6 bases). The germline V gene encodes CDR1 SGHRS and CDR2 YFSETQ. This CDR3 contains 17 residues. V was clipped by 4 bases and J by 0 bases, with 19 bases between them. The CDR3 coding sequence is TGCGCCAGCAGCATTGGGACACTCTGGGGTACTAACTATGGCTACACCTTC. Its translation: CASSIGTLWGTNYGYTF.

The gene calls are TRBV28 and TRBJ1-3, with a weak D call TRBD1 (6 bases). The V end was cut by 6 bases, the J end by 0 bases, with 12 bases between. Germline V gene sequence: CDR1 MDHEN, CDR2 SYDVKM. This CDR3 has 15 residues. CDR3 nucleotide sequence: TGTGCCAGCAGGGCAGGGGCCCCCTCTGGAAACACCATATATTTT. It is translated as CASRAGAPSGNTIYF. Based on the CDR3 plus reference TRBV28 and TRBJ1-3, the full variable domain is DVKVTQSSRYLVKRTGEKVFLECVQDMDHENMFWYRQDPGLGLRLIYFSYDVKMKEKGDIPEGYSVSREKKERFSLILESASTNQTSMYLCASRAGAPSGNTIYFGEGSWLTVV.

This chain joins TRBV2 and TRBJ1-5; D is uncertain. Germline assignment: CDR1 SNHLY and CDR2 FYNNEI. The CDR3 spans 15 residues. V lost 9 bases, J lost 7 bases, and 22 bases lay in between. This chain's CDR3 is CASRYTEGSGQPQHF. The CDR3 nucleotides are TGTGCCAGTAGGTACACAGAGGGATCCGGACAGCCCCAGCATTTT.

This clone is large. The rearrangement uses TRBV6-4 and TRBJ2-3, with D possibly TRBD2 on 5 matching bases. Trimming cost V 6 bases and J 1 base, with 8 bases left between them. The CDR3 loop spans 13 amino acids. Germline V gene data show CDR1 as MRHNA and CDR2 as SNTAGT. Here the CDR3 DNA reads TGTGCCAGCAGCAATAGCGGCACAGATACGCAGTATTTT. Residues: CASSNSGTDTQYF.

This chain uses TRBV5-3 with TRBJ2-1; 11 nucleotides agree with TRBD2. TRBV5-3 belongs to the ORF category, with a function that is uncertain. Trimming at V came to 0 bases and at J to 8 bases, leaving 25 bases not matched to a gene. This CDR3 has 22 residues. Written as DNA, the CDR3 is TGTGCCAGAAGCTTGGCTGACAGGGGGTTAGGGCTAGCGGGAGGAATTAGGGATGAGCAGTTCTTC. Residues: CARSLADRGLGLAGGIRDEQFF.

V usage is TRBV6-5 and J usage is TRBJ2-7, with 7 bases identical to TRBD1. This CDR3 has 14 residues. Germline CDR1 reads MNHEY; CDR2 reads SVGAGI. Losses at the gene ends were 4 bases for V and 2 bases for J; bases not matched to a gene: 5. The CDR3 protein is CASSSDRVTYEQYV. DNA of the CDR3: TGTGCCAGCAGTTCTGACAGGGTCACCTACGAGCAGTACGTC.

In nucleotides, the CDR3 is TGCGCCAGCAGCTTCAGCTCCTACGAGCAGTACTTC. Its translation is CASSFSSYEQYF. The chain links TRBV5-1 to TRBJ2-7, with D uncertain. CDR1 SGHRS and CDR2 YFSETQ come from the germline V gene. Trimming took off 2 bases at V and 0 bases at J, with 3 bases between the two ends. The CDR3 is 12 residues long.